This TCR beta chain was identified during a study of blood T cells in healthy people across ages. Germline V gives CDR1 PRHDT, CDR2 FYEKMQ (reference sequence). The CDR3 extends over 17 amino acids. Germline trimming cut 4 bases from V and 1 base from J; bases unmatched to any gene: 7. Together with a sample-barcoded 5' primer, a J-beta primer mix was included in a second PCR lasting roughly 6 to 12 cycles. TCRdb re-analysed the 5' RACE reads in MiXCR, keeping a single row per CDR3 protein. The data contain about 570,000 distinct CDR3 sequences, over 25% of them singletons. A few counts support this clonotype. This same sample was also taken into another study, of T cells of mothers and their children. From that paper: Overlap measured in related mother-child pairs was slightly, non-significantly higher than in unrelated pairs.

The chain recombines TRBV13 with TRBJ1-3; 10 bases fit TRBD1. This sequence originates from a boy under 10 years old in good health. The sample was blood. The CDR3 sequence is CASSSPRQGASGNTIYF. The CDR3 bases are TGTGCCAGCAGCTCACCTAGACAGGGGGCGTCTGGAAACACCATATATTTT.